Here is one TCR beta chain with its context. Assay: immunoSEQ multiplex PCR; the TCRdb copy retains only in-frame clones and omits some. The table shows 300,000 to 450,000 clones, with around 87% occurring only once. Participants' own reports of clinical history determined their cohort assignment. This entry belongs to a study of blood T cell repertoires in COVID-19. This CDR3 contains 16 residues. CDR1 is LGHDT, CDR2 YNNKEL, per germline (reference sequence). Trimming took off 4 bases at V and 3 bases at J, with 13 bases between the two ends. The material sequenced was PBMCs or T cells enriched from blood (not recorded which). The clonotype was recovered from a man aged 25 to 40 who had recovered from COVID-19. This sequence joins TRBV3-1 (or the pseudogene TRBV3-2) and TRBJ2-6; possibly TRBD1 for D (6 bases). In DNA form, the CDR3 reads TGTGCCAGCAGCCTACAGGGAGCTGTTGGGGCCAACGTCCTGACTTTC. It translates to CASSLQGAVGANVLTF.